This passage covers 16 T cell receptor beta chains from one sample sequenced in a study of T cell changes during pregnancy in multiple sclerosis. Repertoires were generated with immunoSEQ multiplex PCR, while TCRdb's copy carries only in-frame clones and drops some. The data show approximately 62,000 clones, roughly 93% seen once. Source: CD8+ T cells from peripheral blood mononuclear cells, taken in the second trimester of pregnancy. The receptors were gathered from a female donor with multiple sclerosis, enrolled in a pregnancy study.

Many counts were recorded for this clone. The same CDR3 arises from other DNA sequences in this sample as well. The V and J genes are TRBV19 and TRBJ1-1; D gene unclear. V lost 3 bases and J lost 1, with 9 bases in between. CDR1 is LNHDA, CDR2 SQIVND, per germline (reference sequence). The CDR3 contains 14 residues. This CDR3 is CASSIHQKNTEAFF. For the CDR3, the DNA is TGTGCCAGTAGTATTCACCAGAAGAACACTGAAGCTTTCTTT.

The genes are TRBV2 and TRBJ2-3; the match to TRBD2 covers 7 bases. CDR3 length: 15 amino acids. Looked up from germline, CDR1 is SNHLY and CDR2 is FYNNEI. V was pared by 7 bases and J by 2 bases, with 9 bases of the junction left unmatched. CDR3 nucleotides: TGTGCCAGCATTGGACTAGTTGGGTTCACAGATACGCAGTATTTT. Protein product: CASIGLVGFTDTQYF.

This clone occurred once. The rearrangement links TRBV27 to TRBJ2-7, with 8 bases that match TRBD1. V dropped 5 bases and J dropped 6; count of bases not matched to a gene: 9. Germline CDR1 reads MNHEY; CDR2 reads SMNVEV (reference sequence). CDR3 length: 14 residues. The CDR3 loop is CASSPGTGDSEQYF. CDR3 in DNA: TGTGCCAGCAGTCCCGGGACAGGAGATTCCGAGCAGTACTTC.

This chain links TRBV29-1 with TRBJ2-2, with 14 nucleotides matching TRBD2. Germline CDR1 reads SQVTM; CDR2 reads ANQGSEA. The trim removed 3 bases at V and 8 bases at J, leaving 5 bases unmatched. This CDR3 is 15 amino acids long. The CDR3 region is CSVETSGRAMGELFF. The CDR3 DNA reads TGCAGCGTTGAGACTAGCGGGAGGGCCATGGGGGAGCTGTTTTTT.

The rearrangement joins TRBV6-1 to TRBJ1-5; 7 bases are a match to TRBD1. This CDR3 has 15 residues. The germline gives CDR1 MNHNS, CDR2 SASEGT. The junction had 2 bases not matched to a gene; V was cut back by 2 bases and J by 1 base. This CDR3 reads CASSERQGSNQPQHF. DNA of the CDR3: TGTGCCAGCAGTGAAAGACAGGGAAGCAATCAGCCCCAGCATTTT.

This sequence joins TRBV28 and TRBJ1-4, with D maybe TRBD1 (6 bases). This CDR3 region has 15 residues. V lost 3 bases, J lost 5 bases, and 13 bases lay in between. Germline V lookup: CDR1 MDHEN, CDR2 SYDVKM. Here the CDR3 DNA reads TGTGCCAGCAGTTTCCAGGGGCCCTTCAATGAAAAACTGTTTTTT. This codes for CASSFQGPFNEKLFF.

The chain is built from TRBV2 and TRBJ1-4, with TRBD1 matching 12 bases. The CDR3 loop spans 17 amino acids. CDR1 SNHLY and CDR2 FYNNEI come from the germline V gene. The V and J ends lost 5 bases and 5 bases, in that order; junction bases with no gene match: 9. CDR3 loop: CASSLGTGGAWNEKLFF. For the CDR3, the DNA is TGTGCCAGCAGTTTAGGGACAGGGGGCGCCTGGAATGAAAAACTGTTTTTT.

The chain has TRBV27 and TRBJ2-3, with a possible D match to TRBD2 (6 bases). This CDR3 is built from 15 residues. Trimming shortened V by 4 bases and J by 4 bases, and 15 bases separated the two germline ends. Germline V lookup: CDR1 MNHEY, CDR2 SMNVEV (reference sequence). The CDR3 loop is CASSSLALRADTQYF. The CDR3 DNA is TGTGCCAGCAGTTCTCTAGCGCTGAGGGCAGATACGCAGTATTTT.

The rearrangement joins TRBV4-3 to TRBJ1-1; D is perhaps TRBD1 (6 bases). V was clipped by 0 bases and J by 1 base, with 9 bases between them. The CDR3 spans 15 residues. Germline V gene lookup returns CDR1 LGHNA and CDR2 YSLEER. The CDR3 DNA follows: TGCGCCAGCAGCCAAGATCAGGGGCCGAACACTGAAGCTTTCTTT. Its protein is CASSQDQGPNTEAFF.

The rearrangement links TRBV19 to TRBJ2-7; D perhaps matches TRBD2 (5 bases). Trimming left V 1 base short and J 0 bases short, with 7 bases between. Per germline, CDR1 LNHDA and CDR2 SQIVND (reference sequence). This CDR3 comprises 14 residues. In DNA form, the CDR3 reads TGTGCCAGTAGTATAGTACGGGACTCCTACGAGCAGTACTTC. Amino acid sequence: CASSIVRDSYEQYF.

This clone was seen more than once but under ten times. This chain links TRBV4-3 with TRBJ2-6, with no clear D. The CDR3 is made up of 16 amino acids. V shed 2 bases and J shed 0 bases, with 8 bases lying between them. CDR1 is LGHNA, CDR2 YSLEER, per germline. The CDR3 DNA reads TGCGCCAGCAGCCAACACCGCGGCTCTGGGGCCAACGTCCTGACTTTC. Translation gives CASSQHRGSGANVLTF.

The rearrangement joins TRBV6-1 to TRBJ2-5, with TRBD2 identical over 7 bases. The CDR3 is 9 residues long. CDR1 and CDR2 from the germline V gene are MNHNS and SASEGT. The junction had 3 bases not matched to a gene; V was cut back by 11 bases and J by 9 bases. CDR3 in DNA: TGTGCCCTTGGGGGGGCCCAGTACTTC. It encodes CALGGAQYF.

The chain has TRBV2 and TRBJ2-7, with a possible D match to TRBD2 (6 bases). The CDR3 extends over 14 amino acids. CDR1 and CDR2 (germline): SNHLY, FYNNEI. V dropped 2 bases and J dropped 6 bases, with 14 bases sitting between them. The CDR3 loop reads CASSELAGRREQYF. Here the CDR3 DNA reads TGTGCCAGCAGTGAACTCGCAGGGAGGCGCGAGCAGTACTTC. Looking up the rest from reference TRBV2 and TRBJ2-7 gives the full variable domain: EPEVTQTPSHQVTQMGQEVILRCVPISNHLYFYWYRQILGQKVEFLVSFYNNEISEKSEIFDDQFSVERPDGSNFTLKIRSTKLEDSAMYFCASSELAGRREQYFGPGTRLTVT.

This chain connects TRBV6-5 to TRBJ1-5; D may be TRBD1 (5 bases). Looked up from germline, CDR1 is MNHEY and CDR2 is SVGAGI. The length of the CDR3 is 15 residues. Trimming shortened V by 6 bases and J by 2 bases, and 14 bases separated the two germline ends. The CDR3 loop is CASSPEGAGNQPQHF. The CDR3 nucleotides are TGTGCCAGCAGCCCCGAAGGGGCAGGCAATCAGCCCCAGCATTTT.

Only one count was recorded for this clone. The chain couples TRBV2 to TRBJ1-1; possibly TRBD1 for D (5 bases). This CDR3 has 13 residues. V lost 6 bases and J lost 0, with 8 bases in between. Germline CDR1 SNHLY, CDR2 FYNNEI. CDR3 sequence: CASSRALNTEAFF. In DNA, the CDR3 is TGTGCCAGCAGCAGGGCCCTGAACACTGAAGCTTTCTTT. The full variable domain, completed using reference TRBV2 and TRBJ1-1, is EPEVTQTPSHQVTQMGQEVILRCVPISNHLYFYWYRQILGQKVEFLVSFYNNEISEKSEIFDDQFSVERPDGSNFTLKIRSTKLEDSAMYFCASSRALNTEAFFGQGTRLTVV.

Written as DNA, the CDR3 is TGTGCCAGCAGCCAACGGGACAGTTTAAATGAAAAACTGTTTTTT. Translated, it gives CASSQRDSLNEKLFF. The chain has TRBV4-2 and TRBJ1-4, with 7 bases aligning to TRBD1. Trimming took 2 bases from V and 5 from J; bases not matched to a gene: 5. The CDR3 runs 15 residues. Germline CDR1 reads LGHNA; CDR2 reads YNFKEQ.